What follows are 32 T cell receptor beta chains derived from one specimen sequenced in a study of CD8 T cells in Susac syndrome. About 0.45 to 1 ug RNA was reverse transcribed with random hexamers. In TCRdb, the immunoSEQ multiplex PCR reads were re-called with MiXCR into one record per CDR3 protein. Counted here are 100,000 to 150,000 distinct CDR3 sequences, 94% occurring once; the ten biggest clones make up approximately 0.1%. Specimen: CD4+ T cells from PBMCs. The origin of the receptors is a human donor in good health.

This chain links TRBV6-2 or TRBV6-3 with TRBJ2-1; 12 bases line up with TRBD2. The CDR3 length is 13 residues. CDR1 and CDR2 from the germline V gene are MNHEY and SVGEGT. After removal of 7 bases from V and 9 bases from J, the junction contained 4 bases not matched to a gene. CDR3 region: CASKLAGGIEQFF. The DNA of the CDR3 is TGTGCCAGCAAACTAGCGGGAGGTATTGAGCAGTTCTTC.

The V gene is TRBV29-1, the J gene TRBJ2-5; D may match TRBD1 or TRBD2 (5 bases each). The CDR3 is made up of 14 amino acids. The germline gives CDR1 SQVTM, CDR2 ANQGSEA. V gave up 2 bases and J gave up 2 bases, with 12 bases separating them. The CDR3 here is CSVEIRDLQETQYF. CDR3 DNA: TGCAGCGTTGAAATCCGGGACCTACAAGAGACCCAGTACTTC.

The J gene is TRBJ1-1, the V gene TRBV7-9; TRBD1 matches 10 bases. The V gene end was trimmed by 4 bases and the J gene end by 5 bases; junction bases not matched to a gene: 7. The CDR3 consists of 15 residues. Germline CDR1 is SEHNR and CDR2 is FQNEAQ (reference sequence). The CDR3 reads CASSWRTGGETEAFF. The CDR3 nucleotides read TGTGCCAGCAGCTGGAGGACAGGGGGGGAGACTGAAGCTTTCTTT. Complete variable domain (other parts from reference TRBV7-9 and TRBJ1-1): DTGVSQNPRHKITKRGQNVTFRCDPISEHNRLYWYRQTLGQGPEFLTYFQNEAQLEKSRLLSDRFSAERPKGSFSTLEIQRTEQGDSAMYLCASSWRTGGETEAFFGQGTRLTVV.

This clonotype has only one observation. This chain connects TRBV30 to TRBJ2-5, with a possible D match to TRBD2 (6 bases). V dropped 3 bases and J dropped 5 bases, with 16 bases sitting between them. Germline CDR1 is GTSNPN and CDR2 is SVGIG (reference sequence). This CDR3 is 14 amino acids long. CDR3 coding DNA: TGTGCCTGGAGAGAGAAAGCCGGAGGGGAGACCCAGTACTTC. Its translation is CAWREKAGGETQYF.

The rearrangement joins TRBV29-1 to TRBJ2-7; a weak D match, TRBD1 (5 bases). Germline assignment: CDR1 SQVTM and CDR2 ANQGSEA. This CDR3 is 12 amino acids long. Trimming removed 4 bases at V and 7 bases at J, with 14 bases between. Here the CDR3 DNA reads TGCAGCGTTGTACAGGCCCTAGGGGAGCAGTACTTC. Its translation is CSVVQALGEQYF.

The rearrangement joins TRBV19 to TRBJ2-1; TRBD2 matches at 7 bases. J gave up 6 bases and V 3 bases, and 8 bases lay outside the gene matches. The CDR3 contains 15 residues. Germline V gives CDR1 LNHDA, CDR2 SQIVND (reference sequence). The CDR3 region has the DNA TGTGCCAGTAGTATGAAGGGACTACGGGGCAATGAGCAGTTCTTC. Its protein is CASSMKGLRGNEQFF.

The CDR3 here is CASSLGQNQPQHF. The CDR3 nucleotides are TGTGCCAGCAGCTTAGGACAAAATCAGCCCCAGCATTTT. The rearrangement uses TRBV7-2 and TRBJ1-5; D is unresolved. The CDR3 is 13 residues long. Germline CDR1 reads SGHTA; CDR2 reads FQGNSA. Trimming stripped 1 base from V and 4 bases from J, with 5 bases between.

The chain links TRBV9 to TRBJ1-4; 10 nucleotides line up with TRBD1. Trimming removed 4 bases from V and 3 bases from J; junction bases left unmatched: 6. The germline gives CDR1 SGDLS, CDR2 YYNGEE. This CDR3 spans 16 amino acids. CDR3 sequence reads: CASSLGQGMANEKLFF. CDR3 nucleotide sequence: TGTGCCAGCAGCTTGGGACAGGGGATGGCTAATGAAAAACTGTTTTTT.

The chain links TRBV4-1 to TRBJ1-2; a possible D gene is TRBD1 (5 bases). V dropped 0 bases and J dropped 8 bases, with 22 bases sitting between them. This CDR3 is 17 amino acids long. CDR1 is MGHRA, CDR2 YSYEKL, per germline. DNA of the CDR3: TGCGCCAGCAGCCAAGATAAGACAGCTACTAAATCTAGGGGCTACACCTTC. The encoded protein is CASSQDKTATKSRGYTF.

The gene calls are TRBV5-4 and TRBJ2-1; 7 nucleotides line up with TRBD2. The CDR3 contains 16 residues. J was trimmed by 1 base and V by 3 bases; bases with no gene match: 7. Germline assignment: CDR1 SGHNT and CDR2 YYREEE (reference sequence). The CDR3 here is CASSSEPAGSYNEQFF. DNA for the CDR3: TGTGCCAGCAGCTCCGAGCCAGCGGGATCCTACAATGAGCAGTTCTTC.

The CDR3 loop reads CSATVPLGAGADTQYF. The CDR3 coding sequence is TGCAGTGCCACCGTCCCTCTGGGAGCGGGAGCAGATACGCAGTATTTT. The genes are TRBV20-1 and TRBJ2-3; 8 bases are a match to TRBD2. Looked up from germline, CDR1 is DFQATT and CDR2 is SNEGSKA (reference sequence). The V gene end was trimmed by 6 bases and the J gene end by 4 bases; junction bases not matched to a gene: 15. The CDR3 covers 16 residues.

This chain links TRBV19 with TRBJ2-1, with a weak D call TRBD2 (6 bases). Trimming pared 8 bases from V and 4 bases from J, leaving 12 bases between. This CDR3 contains 13 residues. Germline CDR1 is LNHDA and CDR2 is SQIVND (reference sequence). CDR3 loop: CASAKEGYNEQFF. CDR3 bases: TGTGCCAGTGCTAAGGAGGGGTACAATGAGCAGTTCTTC.

The chain is built from TRBV24-1 and TRBJ2-3; D is perhaps TRBD2 (5 bases). Looked up from germline, CDR1 is KGHDR and CDR2 is SFDVKD. This CDR3 spans 13 amino acids. Between the trimmed V and J ends, which lost 4 bases and 6 bases, there was a span of 10 bases. DNA for the CDR3: TGTGCCACCAGTGACCCCTCGGGGGATACGCAGTATTTT. Translating gives CATSDPSGDTQYF.

This clonotype appeared a single time. The chain employs TRBV25-1 and TRBJ2-3; TRBD2 agrees at 9 bases. The germline gives CDR1 MGHDK, CDR2 SYGVNS. This CDR3 comprises 16 residues. V trimming: 3 bases; J trimming: 0 bases; junction bases outside the gene matches: 4. The CDR3 reads CASSEGLAHSTDTQYF. The CDR3, as DNA: TGTGCCAGCAGTGAGGGACTAGCCCATAGCACAGATACGCAGTATTTT.

This sequence joins TRBV5-6 and TRBJ2-1; no clear D. Per germline, CDR1 SGHDT and CDR2 YYEEEE. The CDR3 is 12 residues long. The V end was cut by 0 bases, the J end by 3 bases, with 1 base between. CDR3 in DNA: TGTGCCAGCAGCTTGGACTACAATGAGCAGTTCTTC. It encodes CASSLDYNEQFF.

The genes are TRBV27 and TRBJ2-1, with 7 bases fitting TRBD2. The length of the CDR3 is 16 residues. In germline, CDR1 is MNHEY, CDR2 SMNVEV (reference sequence). The junction had 16 bases not matched to a gene; V was cut back by 7 bases and J by 7 bases. The chain's CDR3 is CASMGGSSGHLNEQFF. DNA of the CDR3: TGTGCCAGCATGGGTGGGAGTAGCGGGCACTTAAATGAGCAGTTCTTC.

This sequence joins TRBV28 and TRBJ2-7; D tentatively reads TRBD1 or TRBD2 (6 bases each). Germline V gene data show CDR1 as MDHEN and CDR2 as SYDVKM. This CDR3 spans 14 amino acids. The ends were cut back, 6 bases at V and 0 bases at J, with 12 bases in the middle. The CDR3 sequence: CASRGGGTSYEQYF. The CDR3 region has the DNA TGTGCCAGCAGGGGGGGCGGAACCTCCTACGAGCAGTACTTC. The full variable domain, its missing parts supplied by reference TRBV28 and TRBJ2-7, is DVKVTQSSRYLVKRTGEKVFLECVQDMDHENMFWYRQDPGLGLRLIYFSYDVKMKEKGDIPEGYSVSREKKERFSLILESASTNQTSMYLCASRGGGTSYEQYFGPGTRLTVT.

The chain couples TRBV30 to TRBJ1-3; a possible D gene is TRBD1 (5 bases). Germline assignment: CDR1 GTSNPN and CDR2 SVGIG (reference sequence). Trimming took 5 bases from V and 4 from J, leaving 15 bases between them. The CDR3 is 14 residues long. The CDR3 region is CAWDRDSSGNTIYF. CDR3 in DNA: TGTGCCTGGGACCGGGACTCCTCGGGAAACACCATATATTTT.

The rearrangement links TRBV6-1 to TRBJ2-7; TRBD1 aligns across 8 bases. CDR3 length: 16 residues. With V trimmed by 8 bases and J by 3 bases, 15 bases remained unmatched. CDR1 MNHNS and CDR2 SASEGT come from the germline V gene. CDR3 nucleotides: TGTGCCAGCGGCCCTTGGCTCCGGGACAGGCGCTACGAGCAGTACTTC. As protein: CASGPWLRDRRYEQYF.

The rearrangement links TRBV6-4 to TRBJ2-3; no definite D call. The CDR3 is made up of 14 amino acids. V lost 9 bases, J lost 0 bases, and 13 bases lay in between. From germline, CDR1 is MRHNA and CDR2 SNTAGT. DNA for the CDR3: TGTGCCAGTTCACGGGCAGGTAGCACAGATACGCAGTATTTT. It is translated as CASSRAGSTDTQYF.

The chain recombines TRBV5-8 with TRBJ1-5; D perhaps matches TRBD1 (5 bases). The germline gives CDR1 SGHTS, CDR2 YDEGEE. The V and J ends lost 3 bases and 2 bases respectively, with 9 bases between them. CDR3 length: 14 residues. The CDR3 DNA is TGTGCCAGCAGCTCAGGGTGGCGCAATCAGCCCCAGCATTTT. As protein: CASSSGWRNQPQHF.

This chain links TRBV19 with TRBJ2-3, with TRBD2 matching over 16 bases. The V segment lost 4 bases and the J segment 4 bases; nucleotides outside the gene matches: 5. From germline, CDR1 is LNHDA and CDR2 SQIVND (reference sequence). The CDR3 runs 17 residues. The chain's CDR3 is CASSKGLAGGTADTQYF. The CDR3 nucleotides are TGTGCCAGTAGTAAGGGACTAGCGGGAGGGACCGCAGATACGCAGTATTTT. The variable domain in full, completed from reference TRBV19 and TRBJ2-3, reads DGGITQSPKYLFRKEGQNVTLSCEQNLNHDAMYWYRQDPGQGLRLIYYSQIVNDFQKGDIAEGYSVSREKKESFPLTVTSAQKNPTAFYLCASSKGLAGGTADTQYFGPGTRLTVL.

This chain connects TRBV2 to TRBJ2-6; D not resolved. V was shortened by 7 bases and J by 0 bases, with 13 bases between the two germline ends. The CDR3 runs to 16 residues. Germline CDR1 and CDR2: SNHLY and FYNNEI. CDR3 loop: CASNPGPSSGANVLTF. CDR3 DNA sequence: TGTGCCAGCAACCCCGGACCCAGCTCTGGGGCCAACGTCCTGACTTTC.

The rearrangement links TRBV18 to TRBJ2-7, with TRBD2 identical over 9 bases. CDR1 and CDR2 from the germline V gene are KGHSH and LQKENI. V trimming: 6 bases; J trimming: 7 bases; junction bases outside the gene matches: 7. CDR3 length: 13 amino acids. Here the CDR3 reads CASSSGSFKEQYF. Written as DNA, the CDR3 is TGTGCCAGCTCTAGCGGGAGCTTCAAGGAGCAGTACTTC.

This clonotype appeared a single time. V and J are TRBV19 and TRBJ1-5, with D possibly matching TRBD1 (6 bases). Germline V gene sequence: CDR1 LNHDA, CDR2 SQIVND (reference sequence). With 8 bases removed from V and 0 bases from J, the gap between germline ends came to 11 bases. The CDR3 consists of 14 residues. The chain's CDR3 is CASFAGDSNQPQHF. The CDR3 nucleotides are TGTGCCAGTTTCGCAGGGGATAGCAATCAGCCCCAGCATTTT.

The CDR3 DNA sequence: TGTGCCAGCAGCCACGCTCCTGTATCAGATACGCAGTATTTT. Protein: CASSHAPVSDTQYF. The chain links TRBV3-1 to TRBJ2-3; no clear D gene. Germline CDR1 reads LGHDT; CDR2 reads YNNKEL (reference sequence). The CDR3 has 14 amino acids. Between the trimmed V and J ends, which lost 3 bases and 4 bases, there was a span of 11 bases.

The V call is TRBV2, the J call TRBJ2-1; 11 bases map to TRBD1. Per germline, CDR1 SNHLY and CDR2 FYNNEI. V was pared by 9 bases and J by 7 bases, with 8 bases of the junction left unmatched. The CDR3 totals 14 residues. CDR3 sequence: CARVRDRGKNEQFF. In nucleotides, the CDR3 is TGTGCCAGAGTCCGGGACAGGGGGAAGAATGAGCAGTTCTTC.

The chain combines TRBV12-3 or TRBV12-4 with TRBJ2-7; D is perhaps TRBD2 (6 bases). The CDR3 consists of 15 residues. The V end was cut by 5 bases, the J end by 2 bases, with 16 bases between. The CDR3 region has the DNA TGTGCCAGCAGTCTCACCGGGACGGGGGCCTACGAGCAGTACTTC. Encoded protein: CASSLTGTGAYEQYF.

The V call is TRBV7-9, the J call TRBJ2-3; TRBD2 is a possible D gene (5 bases). V was trimmed by 1 base and J by 0 bases, leaving 5 bases between them. Germline CDR1 is SEHNR and CDR2 is FQNEAQ (reference sequence). CDR3 length equals 14 residues. CDR3 sequence reads: CASSLGTSTDTQYF. Here the CDR3 DNA reads TGTGCCAGCAGCTTAGGGACTAGCACAGATACGCAGTATTTT. The full variable domain, in which reference TRBV7-9 and TRBJ2-3 provide the parts outside the CDR3, is DTGVSQNPRHKITKRGQNVTFRCDPISEHNRLYWYRQTLGQGPEFLTYFQNEAQLEKSRLLSDRFSAERPKGSFSTLEIQRTEQGDSAMYLCASSLGTSTDTQYFGPGTRLTVL.

This clonotype occurred once. The chain has TRBV7-9 and TRBJ2-7; D might be TRBD1 or TRBD2, each matching 5 bases. Germline V gene lookup returns CDR1 SEHNR and CDR2 FQNEAQ (reference sequence). Trimming removed 5 bases at V and 1 base at J, with 18 bases between. This CDR3 has 16 amino acids. CDR3 in DNA: TGTGCCAGCAGCCTGGGCCTCCGGGACGTATCCTACGAGCAGTACTTC. Translating gives CASSLGLRDVSYEQYF.

V usage is TRBV28 and J usage is TRBJ2-7; D unresolved. The CDR3 is 13 amino acids. Trimming left V 4 bases short and J 6 bases short, with 13 bases between. Germline V CDR1 and CDR2: MDHEN, SYDVKM. CDR3 bases: TGTGCCAGCAGTTGGCCTCCCGCGGTCGAGCAGTACTTC. Amino acid sequence: CASSWPPAVEQYF.

The gene calls are TRBV3-1 and TRBJ2-5; 8 bases are shared with TRBD2. CDR3 length equals 15 residues. CDR1 and CDR2 from the germline V gene are LGHDT and YNNKEL (reference sequence). The J segment lost 4 bases and the V segment lost 3 bases, leaving 7 bases of the junction unmatched. CDR3 amino acids: CASSQRAGVVETQYF. CDR3 in DNA: TGTGCCAGCAGCCAGAGAGCGGGAGTAGTAGAGACCCAGTACTTC.